What follows describes a single T cell receptor beta chain. Its antigen is still unknown. The sample originates from a study of Ad26.COV2.S vaccination and SARS-CoV-2 variants. Looking at the study overall: Intramuscular Ad26.COV2.S doses were given once or twice, 56 days apart.

TCRdb keeps only in-frame clones here, not all; method: immunoSEQ multiplex PCR. Altogether about 460,000 clones are present, 80% to 90% being singletons, with the ten largest covering roughly 1.7%. The sample's treatment: about 20 received Ad26.COV2.S at low or high dose, single or two shots; several received placebo; per-sample allocation not given. The samples date from day 63 after the first vaccine or placebo injection. Wuhan-strain SARS-CoV-2 spike was expressed by the Ad26 vector that made up the vaccine. V was cut by 5 bases and J by 7 bases, with 14 bases left in between. Per germline, CDR1 MNHNY and CDR2 SVGAGI (reference sequence). This CDR3 spans 13 amino acids. Overall study findings and caveats: Whether participants received vaccine or placebo, their non-spike TCR breadth was similar. Placebo recipients trailed vaccine recipients in spike-specific TCR breadth.

The V gene is TRBV6-6, the J gene TRBJ1-2; the D gene is possibly TRBD1 (6 bases). The receptor comes from a person between 18 and 65 years old who received the Ad26.COV2.S COVID-19 vaccine or a placebo. The sample in question was peripheral blood, obtained in a trial of Ad26.COV2.S vaccine versus placebo. The DNA for the CDR3 is TGTGCCAGCAGTACCAACAGGGCGTTTGGCTACACCTTC. This codes for CASSTNRAFGYTF.